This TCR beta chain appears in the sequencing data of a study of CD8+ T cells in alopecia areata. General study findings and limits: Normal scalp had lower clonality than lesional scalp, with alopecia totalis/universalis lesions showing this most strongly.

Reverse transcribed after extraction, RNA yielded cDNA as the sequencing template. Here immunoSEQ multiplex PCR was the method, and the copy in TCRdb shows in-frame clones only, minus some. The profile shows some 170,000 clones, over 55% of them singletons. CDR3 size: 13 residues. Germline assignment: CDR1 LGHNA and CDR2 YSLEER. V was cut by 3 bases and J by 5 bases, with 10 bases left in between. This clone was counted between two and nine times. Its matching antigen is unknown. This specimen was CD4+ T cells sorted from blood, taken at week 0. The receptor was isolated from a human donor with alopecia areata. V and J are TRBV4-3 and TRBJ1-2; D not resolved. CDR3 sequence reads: CASSQRDGYGYTF. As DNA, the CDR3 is TGCGCCAGCAGCCAGAGAGACGGTTATGGCTACACCTTC.